A single sample is the source of the 26 T cell receptor beta chains below, sequenced in a study of shared clonotypes between healthy human individuals. Generated by immunoSEQ multiplex PCR, the TCRdb table keeps only in-frame clones and is missing some. The data contain about 2.3 million clones, about nine tenths of them singletons. The sequenced sample was naive CD4+ T cells from PBMCs. Stated subset: CD45RA+ positively selected. These receptors were collected from a man younger than 30 in good health. Some clones in this sample may be carry-over from other donors' samples.

With regard to this clone: Other nucleotide sequences in the sample specify the same CDR3. The CDR3 loop is CASSLRSGGTYEQYF. CDR3 bases: TGTGCCAGCAGCTTAAGAAGCGGGGGTACCTACGAGCAGTACTTC. The chain links TRBV11-2 to TRBJ2-7, with 8 nucleotides matching TRBD2. The CDR3 consists of 15 residues. V lost 2 bases, J lost 2 bases, and 5 bases stayed unmatched. The germline V gene encodes CDR1 SGHAT and CDR2 FQNNGV.

The rearrangement links TRBV7-3 to TRBJ2-1, with D unresolved. Trimming removed 5 bases at V and 10 bases at J, with 15 bases between. This CDR3 is 13 amino acids long. From germline, CDR1 is SGHTA and CDR2 FQGTGA. CDR3: CASSPRIQSEQFF. As DNA, the CDR3 is TGTGCCAGCAGCCCTAGAATTCAATCGGAGCAGTTCTTC.

The genes are TRBV4-1 and TRBJ1-4; unclear D gene. The ends were cut back, 1 base at V and 0 bases at J, with 21 bases in the middle. The CDR3 totals 20 residues. The germline CDR1 and CDR2 sequences are MGHRA and YSYEKL. CDR3 coding DNA: TGCGCCAGCAGCCAAGGTGCATCGATCGGCAGTCTAGCAACTAATGAAAAACTGTTTTTT. Translation: CASSQGASIGSLATNEKLFF.

This clone was recorded once. The sample carries other DNA sequences with the same CDR3. V and J are TRBV9 and TRBJ2-2, with D tentatively TRBD2 (5 bases). In germline, CDR1 is SGDLS, CDR2 YYNGEE. CDR3 length: 14 residues. Trimming took off 4 bases at V and 2 bases at J, with 9 bases between the two ends. This CDR3 reads CASSPRTNTGELFF. CDR3 coding DNA: TGTGCCAGCAGCCCAAGGACTAACACCGGGGAGCTGTTTTTT.

This clone has only a few counts. J is TRBJ1-1 and V is TRBV10-3; D is undetermined. CDR1 and CDR2 from the germline V gene are ENHRY and SYGVKD. V lost 3 bases and J 1 base, leaving 6 bases between the germline ends. This CDR3 is built from 13 residues. The CDR3: CAISDGANTEAFF. CDR3 coding DNA: TGTGCCATCAGTGATGGCGCGAACACTGAAGCTTTCTTT.

The CDR3 DNA reads as TGCAGCCCCCGAGTACTAGCCAAAGAGACCCAGTACTTC. It is translated as CSPRVLAKETQYF. The gene calls are TRBV29-1 and TRBJ2-5; D is perhaps TRBD2 (6 bases). Between the trimmed V and J ends, which lost 8 bases and 3 bases, there was a span of 16 bases. Per the germline V gene, CDR1 is SQVTM and CDR2 is ANQGSEA. The CDR3 runs to 13 residues. The full variable domain, rest sourced from reference TRBV29-1 and TRBJ2-5, is SAVISQKPSRDICQRGTSLTIQCQVDSQVTMMFWYRQQPGQSLTLIATANQGSEATYESGFVIDKFPISRPNLTFSTLTVSNMSPEDSSIYLCSPRVLAKETQYFGPGTRLLVL.

The chain links TRBV19 to TRBJ2-7, with 10 positions matching TRBD1. Germline CDR1 reads LNHDA; CDR2 reads SQIVND (reference sequence). J lost 3 bases, V lost 6 bases, and 5 bases had no gene match. The CDR3 contains 14 residues. CDR3 loop: CASRGTGEGYEQYF. DNA of the CDR3: TGTGCCAGTAGGGGGACAGGGGAGGGCTACGAGCAGTACTTC.

V and J are TRBV30 and TRBJ1-2; D is perhaps TRBD1 (5 bases). The V gene lost 3 bases and the J gene lost 0 bases, with 17 bases spanning the gap. The CDR3 contains 16 residues. Germline CDR1 and CDR2: GTSNPN and SVGIG (reference sequence). The CDR3 region has the DNA TGTGCCTGGAGCCCACCCACGGACACCTCTAACTATGGCTACACCTTC. Amino acids: CAWSPPTDTSNYGYTF.

This chain connects TRBV5-1 to TRBJ2-3, with 14 positions matching TRBD2. The CDR3 length is 19 residues. J gave up 3 bases and V 0 bases, and 9 bases lay outside the gene matches. Germline CDR1 is SGHRS and CDR2 is YFSETQ. CDR3 nucleotide sequence: TGCGCCAGCAGCTTGGCGGGACTAGCGGGGGCCCCGGTTACAGATACGCAGTATTTT. Amino acid sequence: CASSLAGLAGAPVTDTQYF. Supplemented by reference TRBV5-1 and TRBJ2-3, the full variable domain reads KAGVTQTPRYLIKTRGQQVTLSCSPISGHRSVSWYQQTPGQGLQFLFEYFSETQRNKGNFPGRFSGRQFSNSRSEMNVSTLELGDSALYLCASSLAGLAGAPVTDTQYFGPGTRLTVL.

The gene calls are TRBV6-4 and TRBJ1-5, with 9 bases fitting TRBD1. Germline CDR1 reads MRHNA; CDR2 reads SNTAGT. The CDR3 runs 17 residues. V was clipped by 2 bases and J by 9 bases; unmatched bases: 14. The CDR3 region has the DNA TGTGCCAGCAGTGACCGCCCGACAGGGGGAGCGGAATTGCCCCAGCATTTT. Its translation is CASSDRPTGGAELPQHF.

The chain combines TRBV11-2 with TRBJ2-7, with D hard to call. Trimming took 4 bases from V and 3 from J, leaving 13 bases between them. CDR3 length: 14 residues. In germline, CDR1 is SGHAT, CDR2 FQNNGV. CDR3 region: CASSSLRPDYEQYF. The CDR3 nucleotides are TGTGCCAGCAGCTCCCTTCGGCCGGACTACGAGCAGTACTTC.

The rearrangement joins TRBV5-6 to TRBJ2-2; possible D gene TRBD1, 5 bases. Germline CDR1 and CDR2: SGHDT and YYEEEE. V was shortened by 0 bases and J by 0 bases, with 9 bases between the two germline ends. There are 16 residues in the CDR3. The CDR3 DNA sequence: TGTGCCAGCAGCTTGGGGGGCAGCGCGAACACCGGGGAGCTGTTTTTT. Translating it yields CASSLGGSANTGELFF.

The DNA for the CDR3 is TGTGCCAGCAGCCTCCAAACTGAAGCTTTCTTT. This gives the protein CASSLQTEAFF. The chain has TRBV4-2 and TRBJ1-1; D is uncertain. Trimming took 4 bases from V and 5 from J, leaving 5 bases between them. CDR3 length equals 11 residues. The V gene's germline CDR1 is LGHNA and CDR2 YNFKEQ.

The V and J genes are TRBV19 and TRBJ1-5; D unclear. Germline lookup yields CDR1 LNHDA and CDR2 SQIVND (reference sequence). The V gene lost 4 bases and the J gene lost 5 bases, with 6 bases spanning the gap. This CDR3 comprises 12 residues. The CDR3 coding sequence is TGTGCCAGTAGTAGCGGGTATCAGCCCCAGCATTTT. It translates to CASSSGYQPQHF.

This sequence joins TRBV4-1 and TRBJ2-5, with D perhaps being TRBD1 or TRBD2 (5 bases each). This CDR3 contains 14 residues. Germline values: CDR1 MGHRA, CDR2 YSYEKL. Between the trimmed V and J ends, which lost 3 bases and 4 bases, there was a span of 12 bases. The CDR3 region has the DNA TGCGCCAGCAGCCACGTAGGGGCGGGAGAGACCCAGTACTTC. Translating gives CASSHVGAGETQYF.

J is TRBJ1-1 and V is TRBV7-9, with 7 bases matching TRBD1. CDR3 length equals 15 residues. With V trimmed by 5 bases and J by 0 bases, 6 bases remained unmatched. Per the germline V gene, CDR1 is SEHNR and CDR2 is FQNEAQ (reference sequence). The chain's CDR3 is CASSPGQVMNTEAFF. CDR3 coding DNA: TGTGCCAGCAGCCCTGGACAGGTCATGAACACTGAAGCTTTCTTT.

V and J are TRBV19 and TRBJ1-1, with D uncertain. V was cut by 7 bases and J by 2 bases, with 11 bases left in between. This CDR3 comprises 13 residues. Germline V gives CDR1 LNHDA, CDR2 SQIVND (reference sequence). CDR3 nucleotides: TGTGCCAGTATCGACCAGACCAACACTGAAGCTTTCTTT. Its protein product is CASIDQTNTEAFF.

CDR3 sequence (DNA): TGTGCCAGCAGCCCGGGTTCACCTACAGGACAGCCCCAGCATTTT. This codes for CASSPGSPTGQPQHF. This sequence joins TRBV5-8 and TRBJ1-5, with D possibly matching TRBD1 (5 bases). Trimming shortened V by 4 bases and J by 7 bases, and 18 bases separated the two germline ends. Germline V CDR1 and CDR2: SGHTS, YDEGEE. The CDR3 runs to 15 residues.

The chain uses TRBV18 and TRBJ1-5; 10 bases align to TRBD1. Germline lookup yields CDR1 KGHSH and CDR2 LQKENI. This CDR3 region has 16 residues. Trimming cost V 6 bases and J 6 bases; bases outside gene matches: 11. The CDR3 DNA reads TGTGCCAGCTCGTCACCCGGGACAGGGGTGGGTCAGCCCCAGCATTTT. Translation: CASSSPGTGVGQPQHF. Using reference TRBV18 and TRBJ1-5 for the parts outside the CDR3, the full variable domain is NAGVMQNPRHLVRRRGQEARLRCSPMKGHSHVYWYRQLPEEGLKFMVYLQKENIIDESGMPKERFSAEFPKEGPSILRIQQVVRGDSAAYFCASSSPGTGVGQPQHFGDGTRLSIL.

This clone was detected only once. This sequence joins TRBV28 and TRBJ1-2; D might be TRBD1 (6 bases). The V end was cut by 4 bases, the J end by 4 bases, with 16 bases between. The CDR3 covers 15 residues. From germline, CDR1 is MDHEN and CDR2 SYDVKM. The DNA of the CDR3 is TGTGCCAGCAGTTCTTACAGGGAGATGAGCTATGGCTACACCTTC. It translates to CASSSYREMSYGYTF.

The chain uses TRBV7-3 and TRBJ2-7, with D possibly being TRBD1 (5 bases). The CDR3 runs 15 residues. Germline CDR1 SGHTA, CDR2 FQGTGA. Trimming took off 5 bases at V and 1 base at J, with 15 bases between the two ends. The chain's CDR3 is CASSPRGGKSYEQYF. The CDR3 DNA follows: TGTGCCAGCAGCCCAAGGGGTGGGAAGTCCTACGAGCAGTACTTC.

The CDR3 DNA follows: TGTGCCAGCAGCTTGAGGACAGGGGGCATTCAGCCCCAGCATTTT. It yields the protein CASSLRTGGIQPQHF. The V gene is TRBV5-6, the J gene TRBJ1-5; 11 bases align to TRBD1. CDR3 length equals 15 residues. After removal of 1 base from V and 6 bases from J, the junction contained 3 bases not matched to a gene. Germline V lookup: CDR1 SGHDT, CDR2 YYEEEE.

The chain joins TRBV29-1 to TRBJ2-1; D possibly corresponds to TRBD1 (5 bases). Germline loops: CDR1 SQVTM, CDR2 ANQGSEA. Trimming shortened V by 3 bases and J by 1 base, and 7 bases separated the two germline ends. The CDR3 totals 13 residues. The CDR3 region is CSVETVSYNEQFF. The CDR3 nucleotides read TGCAGCGTTGAGACAGTTTCCTACAATGAGCAGTTCTTC.

V usage is TRBV18 and J usage is TRBJ2-1; TRBD2 matches 14 bases. Germline V CDR1 and CDR2: KGHSH, LQKENI. Losses at the gene ends were 2 bases for V and 3 bases for J; bases not matched to a gene: 9. The CDR3 is 19 residues long. CDR3 region: CASSPTGLAGEGLYNEQFF. DNA of the CDR3: TGTGCCAGCTCACCAACGGGACTAGCGGGAGAAGGTCTCTACAATGAGCAGTTCTTC.

Comment on this clone: The sample carries other DNA sequences with the same CDR3. J is TRBJ2-3 and V is TRBV7-3; 9 bases fit TRBD1. J lost 3 bases, V lost 4 bases, and 2 bases had no gene match. There are 14 residues in the CDR3. Germline CDR1 is SGHTA and CDR2 is FQGTGA. The CDR3 sequence: CASSSGTGTDTQYF. The CDR3 nucleotides are TGTGCCAGCAGCTCGGGGACAGGGACAGATACGCAGTATTTT. The full variable domain, with the rest looked up from reference TRBV7-3 and TRBJ2-3, is GAGVSQTPSNKVTEKGKYVELRCDPISGHTALYWYRQSLGQGPEFLIYFQGTGAADDSGLPNDRFFAVRPEGSVSTLKIQRTERGDSAVYLCASSSGTGTDTQYFGPGTRLTVL.

The chain combines TRBV13 with TRBJ2-5, with D unclear. The CDR3 contains 13 residues. The germline gives CDR1 PRHDT, CDR2 FYEKMQ (reference sequence). Trimming removed 0 bases from V and 1 base from J, with 3 bases in between. CDR3 sequence (DNA): TGTGCCAGCAGCTTAGGCTCCCAAGAGACCCAGTACTTC. This encodes CASSLGSQETQYF.